This entry concerns a single T cell receptor beta chain. Its specific antigen is unknown. No much larger clone is present one base from it, and per-base qualities are unavailable. Using the deep immunoSEQ assay, multiplex PCR amplified TCR CDR3 regions from genomic DNA. Extracted genomic DNA from each cell subset was distributed evenly across all wells of several immunoSEQ 96-well plates, and each plate was treated as a replicate. For sorted subsets, approximately 200 ng of genomic DNA, equivalent to some 30,000 T cell genomes, went into each replicate PCR. Purified libraries were quantified with a Qubit 3.0 fluorometer, sized on a Bioanalyzer 2100, and re-quantified with the KAPA Library Quantification kit. Every immunoSEQ 96-well plate was sequenced on a dedicated single-read 150-cycle Illumina NextSeq 550 flow cell. In the paper's pipeline: Because the immunoSEQ output included only junctional sequences and no quality scores, the filtering could not be the same as the filtering used for full-length reads. Sequences were annotated with PyIR, a Python wrapper for IgBLAST v1.9, using IMGT germline references to assign V/J genes and CDR3. Any read was removed if the V/J assignment was weak (E-value above 1e-6), the CDR3 was missing, or the read contained stop codons, out-of-frame junctions, or ambiguous translated residues. V3J clonotypes were defined as sequences sharing an identical inferred V gene, J gene, and CDR3 amino acid sequence. Percentage overlap between repertoires was computed as shared unique clonotypes divided by the size of the smaller repertoire. Three approaches were used to assess repertoire richness: RTK rarefaction, the Chao1 estimator, and Recon v2.1 estimates of unobserved clonotypes. For all TCRbeta clonotypes obtained by the gDNA method from a few donors, generation probabilities were computed with OLGA. TCRdb's version of the immuneACCESS table is confined to in-frame rearrangements and falls short of the full clone set. An unresolved V gene accounts for under half of the shortfall where checked; the remainder is of unknown origin. That table supplies the V and J calls and clone size; D and trimming were determined from the DNA. Across this sample there are 2 million to 2.5 million clones, with approximately 95% seen only once. Of the sample, 0.9% to 1.4% falls within the top ten clones.

This sample is drawn from a study of shared clonotypes between healthy human individuals (dated by TCRdb to 2018 to 2020). The study in broad terms: A couple of women and three men aged 18 to 49 years were included in the cohort. Per donor, three plates each were used for CD4 naive and CD4 memory, two for CD8 naive, and one for CD8 memory. The study deeply sequenced blood TCR repertoires of about 5 healthy adults to estimate repertoire size and the extent of clonotype sharing between individuals. Different laboratories and diverse techniques were used to prepare libraries and sequence TCR repertoires, to increase sequencing depth and limit assay-specific biases. Leukapheresis yielded between about 0.94 and 9.5 billion PBMCs per donor. What the study reported, not specific to this receptor: Incomplete sequencing was indicated by rarefaction of sorted-subset datasets, despite the large sequencing depth. Estimated clonotype richness was generally larger for naive than for memory subsets. Because the study included only a small number of donors, the genetic and exposure-history diversity represented was limited. Only blood was sampled, and tissue TCR repertoires likely differ from those in blood. Based on pairwise subsampling, the degree of clonotype sharing among donors was expected to be affected by sequencing depth. Clonotypes shared by all four sorted-subset donors showed higher generation probabilities than non-shared clonotypes. About 5% of naive CD4, 3% to 4% of naive CD8, roughly 2.4% of memory CD4, and less than 0.45% of memory CD8 clonotypes were shared across four donors.

CD8 naive samples consisted of CD45RO-negative cells that were positively selected for CCR7, yielding a CD45RA+CCR7+ population without TemRA cells. Healthy HIV-negative adults with no recently reported acute infections or vaccinations were included as donors. All donors were Caucasian adults living in Nashville, Tennessee, USA. Blood was obtained by leukapheresis, after which PBMCs were separated by Ficoll-Histopaque density gradient centrifugation and cryopreserved in liquid nitrogen vapor phase. Purity and quantity of every magnetically sorted T cell population were checked by analytical flow cytometry. Each sorted fraction had its genomic DNA isolated and then quantified by UV absorbance on a Nanodrop 2000c. In the germline V gene (reference sequence), CDR1 corresponds to SEHNR and CDR2 to FQNEAQ. From the cysteine up to the phenylalanine, the CDR3 has a length of 14 residues. The sequence is cut down to CDR3 DNA, 42 bases in frame from base 1. V is pared back by 5 bases and J by 1 base, with 9 bases lying between the germline termini.

Recombination linked TRBV7-9 to TRBJ1-5, with the D gene uncertain. The sample consisted of naive CD8+ T cells sorted from blood. In the paper's terms, the cell subset or site label means: CD45RA+CCR7+. This receptor was taken from a man between 18 and 35 years old in good health. This receptor carries the CDR3 CASSQTESNQPQHF. The bases are TGTGCCAGCAGCCAAACAGAGAGCAATCAGCCCCAGCATTTT.